Listed below are T cell receptor beta chains from one sample, sequenced in a study of blood T cell repertoires in COVID-19. Sequencing was performed with immunoSEQ multiplex PCR; in TCRdb, only in-frame clones are kept and a portion is missing. This table has around 260,000 clones, roughly 80% appearing once. Sequenced sample: peripheral blood. These receptors all stem from a man in his sixties who had recovered from COVID-19. The CDR3 runs from the conserved cysteine through the conserved F or W. Each record gives: J gene, V gene, clone size, D gene, CDR3 DNA, CDR3 protein. The D gene is left open where the match is weak. Part of the rows lack a size; the others show once, few, many or a class for expanded clones.

j_gene: TRBJ2-3
v_gene: TRBV5-1
abundance: .
d_gene: TRBD2
CDR3nt: TGCGCCAGCAGCAGCGGGGGGACCGCAGATACGCAGTATTTT
CDR3aa: CASSSGGTADTQYF

j_gene: TRBJ2-5
v_gene: TRBV10-3
abundance: .
d_gene: .
CDR3nt: TGTGCCATCAGTGAGGGCGGTGGGTTAGAGACCCAGTACTTC
CDR3aa: CAISEGGGLETQYF

j_gene: TRBJ2-7
v_gene: TRBV7-6
abundance: once
d_gene: .
CDR3nt: TGTGCCAGCAGCTTAGTCGGGGACTCCGCCTACGAGCAGTACTTC
CDR3aa: CASSLVGDSAYEQYF

j_gene: TRBJ2-7
v_gene: TRBV5-5
abundance: .
d_gene: TRBD1
CDR3nt: TGTGCCAGCAGCTTGGCCGTGGGCAGGGGGCGCGGACGATTCCACGAGCAGTACTTC
CDR3aa: CASSLAVGRGRGRFHEQYF

j_gene: TRBJ1-4
v_gene: TRBV9
abundance: once
d_gene: .
CDR3nt: TGTGCCAGCAGCGTAGGTCCAGCTAATGAAAAACTGTTTTTT
CDR3aa: CASSVGPANEKLFF

j_gene: TRBJ2-7
v_gene: TRBV5-1
abundance: .
d_gene: TRBD1
CDR3nt: TGCGCCAGCAGCATAGGGACAGGGGGAACCTACGAGCAGTACTTC
CDR3aa: CASSIGTGGTYEQYF

j_gene: TRBJ1-2
v_gene: TRBV18
abundance: .
d_gene: TRBD1
CDR3nt: TGTGCCAGCTCACCGCAATTCGGGACAGGGCTTGGCTACACCTTC
CDR3aa: CASSPQFGTGLGYTF

j_gene: TRBJ2-7
v_gene: TRBV4-1
abundance: .
d_gene: TRBD1
CDR3nt: TGCGCCAGCAGCCCCGGGACAGGGGCCTACGAGCAGTACTTC
CDR3aa: CASSPGTGAYEQYF

j_gene: TRBJ1-2
v_gene: TRBV23-1
abundance: .
d_gene: .
CDR3nt: TGCGCCAGCAGCCCGCAGCCAGGCTATGGCTACACCTTC
CDR3aa: CASSPQPGYGYTF

j_gene: TRBJ2-1
v_gene: TRBV30
abundance: .
d_gene: .
CDR3nt: TGTGCCTGGAGTAAAATCAGGAATGAGCAGTTCTTC
CDR3aa: CAWSKIRNEQFF

j_gene: TRBJ2-5
v_gene: TRBV2
abundance: .
d_gene: TRBD2
CDR3nt: TGTGCCAGTCGGTGGGGGGGAGGAGAGACCCAGTACTTC
CDR3aa: CASRWGGGETQYF

j_gene: TRBJ2-7
v_gene: TRBV6-1
abundance: .
d_gene: TRBD1
CDR3nt: TGTGCCAGCAGTGACCGGGACAGGGGCTCCTACGAGCAGTACTTC
CDR3aa: CASSDRDRGSYEQYF

j_gene: TRBJ2-2
v_gene: TRBV28
abundance: .
d_gene: .
CDR3nt: TGTGCCAGTCTACAGGGTCGTCGGAACACCGGGGAGCTGTTTTTT
CDR3aa: CASLQGRRNTGELFF

j_gene: TRBJ2-5
v_gene: TRBV5-4
abundance: .
d_gene: .
CDR3nt: TGTGCCAGCAGCATCGGGGAGACCCAGTACTTC
CDR3aa: CASSIGETQYF

j_gene: TRBJ1-1
v_gene: TRBV5-1
abundance: .
d_gene: TRBD1
CDR3nt: TGCGCCAGCAGCCTACGACCGGGACAGGGGAACACTGAAGCTTTCTTT
CDR3aa: CASSLRPGQGNTEAFF

j_gene: TRBJ2-1
v_gene: TRBV5-6
abundance: .
d_gene: TRBD2
CDR3nt: TGTGCCAGCAGCTTGACTAGCGGGGGGATCAATGAGCAGTTCTTC
CDR3aa: CASSLTSGGINEQFF

j_gene: TRBJ1-6
v_gene: TRBV29-1
abundance: once
d_gene: TRBD1
CDR3nt: TGCAGCGTACGATTGACAGGGGTAGATAATTCACCCCTCCACTTT
CDR3aa: CSVRLTGVDNSPLHF

j_gene: TRBJ2-3
v_gene: TRBV2
abundance: .
d_gene: .
CDR3nt: TGTGCCAGCAGTTTTCTAGCGCAAATCACAGATACGCAGTATTTT
CDR3aa: CASSFLAQITDTQYF

j_gene: TRBJ1-3
v_gene: TRBV5-8
abundance: .
d_gene: TRBD1
CDR3nt: TGTGCCAGCAGCTTCAGACGGACAGGGAACTCTGGAAACACCATATATTTT
CDR3aa: CASSFRRTGNSGNTIYF

j_gene: TRBJ2-1
v_gene: TRBV19
abundance: .
d_gene: TRBD2
CDR3nt: TGTGCCAGTAGTAATCCGGGACTAGCGGGGGAAATGAGTCAGTTCTTC
CDR3aa: CASSNPGLAGEMSQFF

j_gene: TRBJ2-1
v_gene: TRBV5-1
abundance: few
d_gene: TRBD2
CDR3nt: TGCGCCAGCAGCCTTCTAGCGGGAGCTACCTACAATGAGCAGTTCTTC
CDR3aa: CASSLLAGATYNEQFF

j_gene: TRBJ2-7
v_gene: TRBV3-1/TRBV3-2
abundance: few
d_gene: .
CDR3nt: TGTGCCAGCAGCCGCGAACTAGCTTCCCCCTACGAGCAGTACTTC
CDR3aa: CASSRELASPYEQYF

j_gene: TRBJ2-2
v_gene: TRBV6-4
abundance: .
d_gene: .
CDR3nt: TGTGCCAGCAGACAGGGTTCGGGGACCGGGGAGCTGTTTTTT
CDR3aa: CASRQGSGTGELFF

j_gene: TRBJ2-1
v_gene: TRBV5-4
abundance: few
d_gene: TRBD2
CDR3nt: TGTGCCAGCAGCTATAGGCAGCGGGGGCTCAATGAGCAGTTCTTC
CDR3aa: CASSYRQRGLNEQFF

j_gene: TRBJ1-1
v_gene: TRBV6-5
abundance: .
d_gene: .
CDR3nt: TGTGCCAGCACCCTAGACGGATACACTGAAGCTTTCTTT
CDR3aa: CASTLDGYTEAFF

j_gene: TRBJ2-5
v_gene: TRBV5-1
abundance: .
d_gene: .
CDR3nt: TGCGCCAGCAGCTTGGCCGGACAAACACAAGAGACCCAGTACTTC
CDR3aa: CASSLAGQTQETQYF

j_gene: TRBJ2-3
v_gene: TRBV5-1
abundance: few
d_gene: TRBD2
CDR3nt: TGCGCCAGCAGCTTGGCCCTAGCGGGGAGAGATACGCAGTATTTT
CDR3aa: CASSLALAGRDTQYF

j_gene: TRBJ1-1
v_gene: TRBV18
abundance: .
d_gene: TRBD1
CDR3nt: TGTGCCAGCTCATTGATACAGGGGGCGAGGAACACTGAAGCTTTCTTT
CDR3aa: CASSLIQGARNTEAFF

j_gene: TRBJ1-2
v_gene: TRBV27
abundance: .
d_gene: .
CDR3nt: TGTGCCAGCAGTTTCAGTGCTGCGGCATCCTATGGCTACACCTTC
CDR3aa: CASSFSAAASYGYTF

j_gene: TRBJ2-7
v_gene: TRBV3-1/TRBV3-2
abundance: .
d_gene: .
CDR3nt: TGTGCCAGCAGCCAAAGAGGCGGAACCTACGAGCAGTACTTC
CDR3aa: CASSQRGGTYEQYF

j_gene: TRBJ1-5
v_gene: TRBV27
abundance: once
d_gene: TRBD1
CDR3nt: TGTGCCAGCAGCCCTACCGGGACAGTCCTACAGCCCCAGCATTTT
CDR3aa: CASSPTGTVLQPQHF

j_gene: TRBJ2-7
v_gene: TRBV11-2
abundance: .
d_gene: TRBD2
CDR3nt: TGTGCCAGCAGCCCTACACTAGCGGGGAGCTCCTACGAGCAGTACTTC
CDR3aa: CASSPTLAGSSYEQYF

j_gene: TRBJ1-1
v_gene: TRBV10-2
abundance: .
d_gene: .
CDR3nt: TGCGCCAGCAGTGTTCGGGGGACTGAAGCTTTCTTT
CDR3aa: CASSVRGTEAFF

j_gene: TRBJ2-5
v_gene: TRBV5-1
abundance: .
d_gene: TRBD2
CDR3nt: TGCGCCAGCAGCACTCAACCGGGACTAGCGAAAGAGACCCAGTACTTC
CDR3aa: CASSTQPGLAKETQYF

j_gene: TRBJ2-7
v_gene: TRBV19
abundance: .
d_gene: .
CDR3nt: TGTGCCAGTAGCACAGGGGGGGGCAACTTTTACGAGCAGTACTTC
CDR3aa: CASSTGGGNFYEQYF

j_gene: TRBJ2-3
v_gene: TRBV5-1
abundance: once
d_gene: TRBD2
CDR3nt: TGCGCCAGCAGCTTGAGAGCGGGGGGCTTGGAGGGAACGCAGTATTTT
CDR3aa: CASSLRAGGLEGTQYF

j_gene: TRBJ2-7
v_gene: TRBV5-1
abundance: .
d_gene: .
CDR3nt: TGCGCCAGCAGCTTGGCCAGGAACCGCGCCTACGAGCAGTACTTC
CDR3aa: CASSLARNRAYEQYF

j_gene: TRBJ2-1
v_gene: TRBV15
abundance: once
d_gene: .
CDR3nt: TGTGCCACCAGCAGAGTAGGGGTAGGCAGCCAGGATGAGCAGTTCTTC
CDR3aa: CATSRVGVGSQDEQFF

j_gene: TRBJ1-5
v_gene: TRBV6-2/TRBV6-3
abundance: .
d_gene: TRBD1
CDR3nt: TGTGCCAGCAGTTTCGGTGACAGGGCTGGCAATCAGCCCCAGCATTTT
CDR3aa: CASSFGDRAGNQPQHF

j_gene: TRBJ1-3
v_gene: TRBV7-9
abundance: .
d_gene: TRBD1
CDR3nt: TGTGCCAGCAGCTTAAGAATGACAGGGATCGGTGGAAACACCATATATTTT
CDR3aa: CASSLRMTGIGGNTIYF